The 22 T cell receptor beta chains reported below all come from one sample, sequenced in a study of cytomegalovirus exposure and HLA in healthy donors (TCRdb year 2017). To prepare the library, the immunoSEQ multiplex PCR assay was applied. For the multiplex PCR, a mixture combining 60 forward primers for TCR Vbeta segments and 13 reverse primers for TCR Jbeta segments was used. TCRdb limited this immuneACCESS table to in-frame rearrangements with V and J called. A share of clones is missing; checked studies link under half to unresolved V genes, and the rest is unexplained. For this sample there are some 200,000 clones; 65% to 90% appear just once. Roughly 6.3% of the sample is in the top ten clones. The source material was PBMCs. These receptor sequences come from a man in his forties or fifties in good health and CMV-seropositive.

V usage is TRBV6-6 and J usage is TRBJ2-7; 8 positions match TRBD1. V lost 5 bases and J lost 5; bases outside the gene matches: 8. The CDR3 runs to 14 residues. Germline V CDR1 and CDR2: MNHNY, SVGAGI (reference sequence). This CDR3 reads CASSKGQGRDEQYF. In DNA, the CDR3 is TGTGCCAGCAGTAAAGGACAGGGAAGGGACGAGCAGTACTTC.

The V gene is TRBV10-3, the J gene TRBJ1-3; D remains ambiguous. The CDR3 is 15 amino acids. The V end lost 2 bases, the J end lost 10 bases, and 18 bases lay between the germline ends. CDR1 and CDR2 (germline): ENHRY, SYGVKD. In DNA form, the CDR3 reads TGTGCCATCAGTGAGCCCGGGGAACTGGCCGGGACCATATATTTT. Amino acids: CAISEPGELAGTIYF.

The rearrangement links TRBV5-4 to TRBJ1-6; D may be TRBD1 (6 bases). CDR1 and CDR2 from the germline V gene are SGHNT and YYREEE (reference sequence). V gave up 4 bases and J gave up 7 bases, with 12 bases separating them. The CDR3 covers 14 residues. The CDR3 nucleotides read TGTGCCAGCAGCCGGACAGAGCCAAATTCACCCCTCCACTTT. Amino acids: CASSRTEPNSPLHF. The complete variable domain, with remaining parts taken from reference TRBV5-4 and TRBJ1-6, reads ETGVTQSPTHLIKTRGQQVTLRCSSQSGHNTVSWYQQALGQGPQFIFQYYREEENGRGNFPPRFSGLQFPNYSSELNVNALELDDSALYLCASSRTEPNSPLHFGNGTRLTVT.

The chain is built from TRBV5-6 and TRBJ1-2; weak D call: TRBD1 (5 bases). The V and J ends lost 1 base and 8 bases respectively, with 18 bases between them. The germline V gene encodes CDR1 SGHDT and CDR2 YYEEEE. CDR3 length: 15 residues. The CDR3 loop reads CASSLPFDSGGGYTF. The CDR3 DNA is TGTGCCAGCAGCTTGCCATTCGACAGCGGGGGAGGCTACACCTTC.

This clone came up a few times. The CDR3 protein is CAISETQGMGYGYTF. In DNA, the CDR3 is TGTGCCATCAGTGAGACCCAGGGAATGGGTTATGGCTACACCTTC. This chain uses TRBV10-3 with TRBJ1-2, with D possibly matching TRBD1 (5 bases). This CDR3 spans 15 amino acids. The germline CDR1 and CDR2 sequences are ENHRY and SYGVKD. V lost 2 bases and J 5 bases, leaving 15 bases between the germline ends.

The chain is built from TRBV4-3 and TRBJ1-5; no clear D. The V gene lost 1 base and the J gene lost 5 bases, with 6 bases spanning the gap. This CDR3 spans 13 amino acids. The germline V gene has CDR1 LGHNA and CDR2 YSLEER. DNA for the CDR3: TGCGCCAGCAGCCAAGGGCCGCATCAGCCCCAGCATTTT. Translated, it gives CASSQGPHQPQHF.

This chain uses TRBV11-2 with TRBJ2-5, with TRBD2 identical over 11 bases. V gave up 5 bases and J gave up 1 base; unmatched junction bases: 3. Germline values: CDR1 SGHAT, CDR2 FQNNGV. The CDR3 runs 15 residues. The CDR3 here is CASSPGTSGQETQYF. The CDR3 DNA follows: TGTGCCAGCAGCCCCGGGACTAGCGGCCAAGAGACCCAGTACTTC.

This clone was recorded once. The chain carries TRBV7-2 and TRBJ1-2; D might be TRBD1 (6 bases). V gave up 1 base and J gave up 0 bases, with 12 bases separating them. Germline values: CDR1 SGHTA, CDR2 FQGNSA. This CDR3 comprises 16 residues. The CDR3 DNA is TGTGCCAGCAGCTTAGATTCGGGGACAACTAACTATGGCTACACCTTC. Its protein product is CASSLDSGTTNYGYTF.

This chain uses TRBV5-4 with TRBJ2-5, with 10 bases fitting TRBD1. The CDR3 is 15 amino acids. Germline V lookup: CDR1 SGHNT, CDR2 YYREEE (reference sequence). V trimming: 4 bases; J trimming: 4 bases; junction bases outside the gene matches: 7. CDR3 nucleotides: TGTGCCAGCAGCCTCCGGGACAGGGGAGTAGAGACCCAGTACTTC. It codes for CASSLRDRGVETQYF.

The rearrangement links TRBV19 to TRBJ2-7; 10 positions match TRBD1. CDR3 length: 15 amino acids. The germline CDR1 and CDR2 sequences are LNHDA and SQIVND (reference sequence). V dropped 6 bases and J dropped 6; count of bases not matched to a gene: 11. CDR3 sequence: CASRPIGTGAPEQYF. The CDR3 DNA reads TGTGCCAGTAGGCCTATTGGGACAGGGGCTCCCGAGCAGTACTTC.

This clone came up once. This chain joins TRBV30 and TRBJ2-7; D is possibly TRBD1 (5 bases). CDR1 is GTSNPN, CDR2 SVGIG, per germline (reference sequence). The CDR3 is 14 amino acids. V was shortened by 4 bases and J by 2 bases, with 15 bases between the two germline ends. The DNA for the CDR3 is TGTGCCTGGATCGGCAGGGAAAACCCCTACGAGCAGTACTTC. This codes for CAWIGRENPYEQYF.

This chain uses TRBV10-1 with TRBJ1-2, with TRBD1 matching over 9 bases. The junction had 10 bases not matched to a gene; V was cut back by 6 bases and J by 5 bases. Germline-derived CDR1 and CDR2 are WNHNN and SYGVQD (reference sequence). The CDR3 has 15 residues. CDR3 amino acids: CASRDTRQGGYGYTF. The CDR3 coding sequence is TGCGCCAGCAGAGATACCCGACAGGGGGGATATGGCTACACCTTC.

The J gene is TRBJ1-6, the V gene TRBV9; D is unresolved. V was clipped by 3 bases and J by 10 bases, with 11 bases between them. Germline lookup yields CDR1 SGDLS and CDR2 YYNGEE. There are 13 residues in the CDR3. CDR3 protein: CASSAGGVSPLHF. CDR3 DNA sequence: TGTGCCAGCAGCGCCGGCGGGGTGTCACCCCTCCACTTT.

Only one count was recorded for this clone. The CDR3 nucleotides are TGTGCCAGCATTATTTGGGGCGGGGGGGCCACTGAAGCTTTCTTT. This translates into CASIIWGGGATEAFF. This rearrangement joins TRBV27 to TRBJ1-1; D might be TRBD1 (6 bases). Between the trimmed V and J ends, which lost 7 bases and 4 bases, there was a span of 19 bases. CDR1 is MNHEY and CDR2 is SMNVEV in the germline V gene (reference sequence). The CDR3 loop spans 15 amino acids.

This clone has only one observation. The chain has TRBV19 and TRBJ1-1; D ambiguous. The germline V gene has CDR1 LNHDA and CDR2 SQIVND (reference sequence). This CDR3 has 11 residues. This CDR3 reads CVVRENTEAFF. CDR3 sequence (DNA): TGTGTCGTTCGGGAGAACACTGAAGCTTTCTTT.

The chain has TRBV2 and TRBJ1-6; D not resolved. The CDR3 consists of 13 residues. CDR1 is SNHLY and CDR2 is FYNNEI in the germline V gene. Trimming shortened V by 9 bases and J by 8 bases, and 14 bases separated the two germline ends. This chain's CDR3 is CASSERAYSPLHF. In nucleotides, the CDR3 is TGTGCCAGTTCCGAGAGGGCCTATTCACCCCTCCACTTT.

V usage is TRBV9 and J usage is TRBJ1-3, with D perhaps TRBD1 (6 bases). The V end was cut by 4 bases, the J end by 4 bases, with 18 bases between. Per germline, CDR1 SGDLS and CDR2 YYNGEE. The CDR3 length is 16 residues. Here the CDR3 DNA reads TGTGCCAGCAGCCCCAGGGGTAGACTTGGAGGAAACACCATATATTTT. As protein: CASSPRGRLGGNTIYF.

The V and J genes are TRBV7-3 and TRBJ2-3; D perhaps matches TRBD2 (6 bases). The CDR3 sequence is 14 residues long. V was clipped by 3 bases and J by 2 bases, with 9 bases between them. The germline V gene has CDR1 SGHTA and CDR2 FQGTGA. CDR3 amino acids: CASSLEGTTDTQYF. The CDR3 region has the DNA TGTGCCAGCAGCTTGGAGGGGACCACAGATACGCAGTATTTT.

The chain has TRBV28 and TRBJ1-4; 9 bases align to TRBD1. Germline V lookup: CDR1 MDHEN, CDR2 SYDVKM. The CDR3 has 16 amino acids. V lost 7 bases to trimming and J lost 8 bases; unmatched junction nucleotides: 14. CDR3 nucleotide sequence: TGTGCCAGCACTTTCGGGACAGGGCGGATAAGGGAAAAACTGTTTTTT. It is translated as CASTFGTGRIREKLFF.

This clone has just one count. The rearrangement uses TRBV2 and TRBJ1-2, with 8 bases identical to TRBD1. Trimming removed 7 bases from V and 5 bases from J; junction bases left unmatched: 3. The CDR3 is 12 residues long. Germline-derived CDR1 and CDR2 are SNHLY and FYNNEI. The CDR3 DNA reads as TGTGCCAGCACAGGGGGCGCTTATGGCTACACCTTC. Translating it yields CASTGGAYGYTF.

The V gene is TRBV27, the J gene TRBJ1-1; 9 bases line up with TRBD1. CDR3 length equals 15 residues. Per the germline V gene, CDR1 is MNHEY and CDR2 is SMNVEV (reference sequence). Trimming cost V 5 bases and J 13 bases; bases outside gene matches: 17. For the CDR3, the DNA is TGTGCCAGCAGTACGGGCCGGGACAGGGCCGCAATTGGTTTCTTT. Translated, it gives CASSTGRDRAAIGFF.

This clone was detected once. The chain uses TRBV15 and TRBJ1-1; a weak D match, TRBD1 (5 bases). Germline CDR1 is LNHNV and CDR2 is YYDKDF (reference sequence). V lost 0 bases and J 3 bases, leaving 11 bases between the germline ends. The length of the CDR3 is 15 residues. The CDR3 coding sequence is TGTGCCACCAGCAGAGATGGGGGGGTAGACACTGAAGCTTTCTTT. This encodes CATSRDGGVDTEAFF.